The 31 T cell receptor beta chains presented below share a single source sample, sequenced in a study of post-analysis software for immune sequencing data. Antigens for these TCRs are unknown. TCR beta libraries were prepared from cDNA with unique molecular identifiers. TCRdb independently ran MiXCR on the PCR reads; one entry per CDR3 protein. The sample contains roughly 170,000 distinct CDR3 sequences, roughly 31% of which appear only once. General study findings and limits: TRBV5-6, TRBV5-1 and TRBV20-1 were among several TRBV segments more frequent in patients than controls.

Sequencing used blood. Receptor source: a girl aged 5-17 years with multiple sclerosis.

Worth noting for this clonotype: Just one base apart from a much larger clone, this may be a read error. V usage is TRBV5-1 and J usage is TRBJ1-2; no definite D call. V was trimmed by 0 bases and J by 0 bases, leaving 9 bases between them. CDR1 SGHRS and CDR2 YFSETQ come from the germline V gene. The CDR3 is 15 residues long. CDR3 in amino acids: CASSLDGNTNYGYTF. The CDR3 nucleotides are TGCGCCAGCAGCTTGGACGGGAATACTAACTATGGCTACACCTTC.

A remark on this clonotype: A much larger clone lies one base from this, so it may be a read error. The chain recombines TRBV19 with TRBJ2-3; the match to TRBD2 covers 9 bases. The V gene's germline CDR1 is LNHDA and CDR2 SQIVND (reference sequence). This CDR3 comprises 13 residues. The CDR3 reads CVSGGTFTDTQYF. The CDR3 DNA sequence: TGTGTCAGCGGGGGGACTTTCACAGATACGCAGTATTTT.

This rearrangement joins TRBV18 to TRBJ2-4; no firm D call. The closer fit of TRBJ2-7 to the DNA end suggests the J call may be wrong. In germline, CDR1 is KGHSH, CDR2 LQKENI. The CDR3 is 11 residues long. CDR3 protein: CASSLQDEQYF. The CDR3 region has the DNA TGTGCCAGCTCACTTCAGGACGAGCAGTACTTC.

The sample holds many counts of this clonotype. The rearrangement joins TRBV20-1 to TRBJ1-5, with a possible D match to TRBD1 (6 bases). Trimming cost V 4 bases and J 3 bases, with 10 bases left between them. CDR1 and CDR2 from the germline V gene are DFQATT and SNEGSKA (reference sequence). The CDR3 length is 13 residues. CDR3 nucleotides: TGCAGTGCTACCGGACAGCCCAATCAGCCCCAGCATTTT. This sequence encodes CSATGQPNQPQHF.

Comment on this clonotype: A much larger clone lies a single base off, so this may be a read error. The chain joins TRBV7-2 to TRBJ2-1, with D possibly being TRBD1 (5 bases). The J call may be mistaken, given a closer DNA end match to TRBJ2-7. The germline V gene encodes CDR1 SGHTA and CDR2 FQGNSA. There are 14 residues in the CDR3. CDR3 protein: CASSPRTLYNEQYF. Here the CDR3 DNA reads TGTGCCAGCAGCCCCAGGACACTCTACAATGAGCAGTACTTC.

The CDR3 is CASRYDRSNYGYTF. For the CDR3, the DNA is TGTGCCAGCAGATACGACAGGAGTAACTATGGCTACACCTTC. The chain carries TRBV28 and TRBJ1-2; the D gene is possibly TRBD1 (6 bases). Germline-derived CDR1 and CDR2 are MDHEN and SYDVKM. The V and J ends lost 6 bases and 1 base respectively, with 12 bases between them. This CDR3 spans 14 amino acids.

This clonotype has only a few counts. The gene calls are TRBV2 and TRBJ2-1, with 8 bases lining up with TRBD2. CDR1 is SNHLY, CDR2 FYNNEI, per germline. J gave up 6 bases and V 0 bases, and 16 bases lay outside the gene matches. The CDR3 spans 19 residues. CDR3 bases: TGTGCCAGCAGTGAAGCGCTTCGGAGCGGGAGTTTTTTAGGCAATGAGCAGTTCTTC. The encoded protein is CASSEALRSGSFLGNEQFF. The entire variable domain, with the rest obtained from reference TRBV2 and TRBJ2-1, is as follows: EPEVTQTPSHQVTQMGQEVILRCVPISNHLYFYWYRQILGQKVEFLVSFYNNEISEKSEIFDDQFSVERPDGSNFTLKIRSTKLEDSAMYFCASSEALRSGSFLGNEQFFGPGTRLTVL.

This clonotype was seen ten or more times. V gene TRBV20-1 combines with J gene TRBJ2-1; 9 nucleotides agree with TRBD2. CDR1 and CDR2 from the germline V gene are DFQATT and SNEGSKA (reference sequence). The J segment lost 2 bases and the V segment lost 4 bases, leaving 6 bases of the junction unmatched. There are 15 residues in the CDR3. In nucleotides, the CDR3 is TGCAGTGCTACTCCGCGGACTAGCGCCTACAATGAGCAGTTCTTC. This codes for CSATPRTSAYNEQFF.

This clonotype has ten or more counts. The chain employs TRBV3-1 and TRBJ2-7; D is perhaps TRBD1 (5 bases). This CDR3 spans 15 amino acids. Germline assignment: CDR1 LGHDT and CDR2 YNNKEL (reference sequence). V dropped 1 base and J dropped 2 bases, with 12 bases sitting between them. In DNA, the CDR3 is TGTGCCAGCAGCCAAGTCAGTGACAGAACCTACGAGCAGTACTTC. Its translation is CASSQVSDRTYEQYF.

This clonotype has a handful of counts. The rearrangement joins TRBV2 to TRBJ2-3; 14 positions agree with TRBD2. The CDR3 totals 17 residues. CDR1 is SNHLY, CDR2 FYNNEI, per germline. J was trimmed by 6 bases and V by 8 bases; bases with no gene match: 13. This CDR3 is CASPEGRTSGRKDTQYF. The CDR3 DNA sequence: TGTGCCAGCCCCGAAGGTCGGACTAGCGGGAGGAAGGATACGCAGTATTTT. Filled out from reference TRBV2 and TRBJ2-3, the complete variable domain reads EPEVTQTPSHQVTQMGQEVILRCVPISNHLYFYWYRQILGQKVEFLVSFYNNEISEKSEIFDDQFSVERPDGSNFTLKIRSTKLEDSAMYFCASPEGRTSGRKDTQYFGPGTRLTVL.

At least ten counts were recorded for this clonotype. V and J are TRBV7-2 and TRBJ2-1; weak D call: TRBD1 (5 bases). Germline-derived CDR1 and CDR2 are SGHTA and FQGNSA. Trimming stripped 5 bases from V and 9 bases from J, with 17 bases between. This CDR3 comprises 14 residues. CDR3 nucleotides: TGTGCCAGCAGCCCAGGGCCTACCTTCGGTGAGCAGTTCTTC. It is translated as CASSPGPTFGEQFF.

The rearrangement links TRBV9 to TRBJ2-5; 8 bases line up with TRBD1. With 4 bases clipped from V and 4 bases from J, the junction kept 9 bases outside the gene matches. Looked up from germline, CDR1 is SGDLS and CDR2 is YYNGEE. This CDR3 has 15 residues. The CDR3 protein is CASSRRTGNGETQYF. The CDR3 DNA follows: TGTGCCAGCAGCAGGCGGACAGGGAATGGAGAGACCCAGTACTTC.

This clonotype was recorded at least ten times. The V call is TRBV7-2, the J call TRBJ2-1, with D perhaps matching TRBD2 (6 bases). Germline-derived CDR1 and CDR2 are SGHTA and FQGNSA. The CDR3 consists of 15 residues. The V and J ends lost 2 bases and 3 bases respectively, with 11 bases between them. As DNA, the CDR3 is TGTGCCAGCAGCTTAATGGAGGGCCACTACAATGAGCAGTTCTTC. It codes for CASSLMEGHYNEQFF.

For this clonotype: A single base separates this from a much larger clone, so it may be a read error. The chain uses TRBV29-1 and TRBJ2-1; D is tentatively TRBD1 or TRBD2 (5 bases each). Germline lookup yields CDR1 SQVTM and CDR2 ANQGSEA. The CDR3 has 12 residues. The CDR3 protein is CGGRDGGNEQFF. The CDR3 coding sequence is TGCGGCGGTCGGGACGGCGGCAATGAGCAGTTCTTC.

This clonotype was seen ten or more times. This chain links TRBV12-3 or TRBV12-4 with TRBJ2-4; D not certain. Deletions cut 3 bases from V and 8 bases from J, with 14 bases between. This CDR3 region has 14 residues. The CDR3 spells CASSFGPDGYIQYF. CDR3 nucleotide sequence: TGTGCCAGCAGTTTCGGACCGGATGGATACATTCAGTACTTC.

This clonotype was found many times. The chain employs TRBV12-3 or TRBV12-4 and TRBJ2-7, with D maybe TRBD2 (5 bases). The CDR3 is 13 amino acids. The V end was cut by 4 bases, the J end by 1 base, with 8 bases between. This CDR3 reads CASSSGKSYEQYF. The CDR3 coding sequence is TGTGCCAGCAGTTCGGGAAAGTCCTACGAGCAGTACTTC.

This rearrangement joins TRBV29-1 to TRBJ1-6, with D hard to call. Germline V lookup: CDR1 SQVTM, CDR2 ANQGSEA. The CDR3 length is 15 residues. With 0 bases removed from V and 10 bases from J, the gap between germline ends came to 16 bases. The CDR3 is CSVEDEIGRLSPLHF. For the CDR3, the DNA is TGCAGCGTTGAAGATGAAATCGGACGACTCTCACCCCTCCACTTT.

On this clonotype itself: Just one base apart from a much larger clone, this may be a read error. The CDR3 nucleotides read TGTACCAGCAGTTTTGACGGGAGTCCGGTTTACGAGCAGTACTTC. The encoded protein is CTSSFDGSPVYEQYF. V is TRBV27 and J is TRBJ2-5, with D maybe TRBD2 (6 bases). The J call may be faulty, since TRBJ2-7 better matches the DNA end. The CDR3 spans 15 residues. The germline V gene encodes CDR1 MNHEY and CDR2 SMNVEV (reference sequence).

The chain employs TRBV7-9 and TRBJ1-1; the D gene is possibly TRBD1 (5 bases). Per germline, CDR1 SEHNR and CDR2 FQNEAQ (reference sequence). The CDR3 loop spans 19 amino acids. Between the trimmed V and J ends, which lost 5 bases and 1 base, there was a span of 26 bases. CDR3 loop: CASSHQVNRGPKRNTEAFF. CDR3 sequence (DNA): TGTGCCAGCAGCCACCAAGTAAACCGGGGCCCAAAGAGGAACACTGAAGCTTTCTTT.

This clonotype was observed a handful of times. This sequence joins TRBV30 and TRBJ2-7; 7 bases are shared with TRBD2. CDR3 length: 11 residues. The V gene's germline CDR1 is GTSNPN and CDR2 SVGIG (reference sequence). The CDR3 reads CATSEGYEQYF. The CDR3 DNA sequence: TGTGCTACTAGCGAAGGTTACGAGCAGTACTTC.

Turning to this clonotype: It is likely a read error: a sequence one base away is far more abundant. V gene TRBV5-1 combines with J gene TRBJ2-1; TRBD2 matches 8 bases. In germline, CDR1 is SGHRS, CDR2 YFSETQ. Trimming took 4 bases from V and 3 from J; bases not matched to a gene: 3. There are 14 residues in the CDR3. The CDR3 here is CASSRGGGYNEQFF. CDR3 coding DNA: TGCGCCAGCAGCCGGGGGGGGGGCTACAATGAGCAGTTCTTC.

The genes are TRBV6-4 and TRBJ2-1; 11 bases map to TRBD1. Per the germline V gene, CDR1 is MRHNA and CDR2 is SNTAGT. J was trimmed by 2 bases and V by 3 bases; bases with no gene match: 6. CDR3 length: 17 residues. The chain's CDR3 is CASSEGMGQGAYNEQFF. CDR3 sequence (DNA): TGTGCCAGCAGTGAGGGTATGGGACAGGGGGCCTACAATGAGCAGTTCTTC.

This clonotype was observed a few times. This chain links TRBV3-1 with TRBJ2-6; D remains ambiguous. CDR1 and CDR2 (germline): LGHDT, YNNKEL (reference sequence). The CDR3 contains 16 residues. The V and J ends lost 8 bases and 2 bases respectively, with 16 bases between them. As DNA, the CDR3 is TGTGCCAGCCCCCAAGATGGGCCGGCTGGGGCCAACGTCCTGACTTTC. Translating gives CASPQDGPAGANVLTF.

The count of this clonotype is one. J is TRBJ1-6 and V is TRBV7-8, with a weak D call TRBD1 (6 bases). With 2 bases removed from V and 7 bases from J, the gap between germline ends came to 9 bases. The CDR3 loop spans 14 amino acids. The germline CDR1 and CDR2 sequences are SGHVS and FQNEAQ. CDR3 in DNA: TGTGCCAGCAGCTTACAGGGGAACAATTCACCCCTCCACTTT. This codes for CASSLQGNNSPLHF.

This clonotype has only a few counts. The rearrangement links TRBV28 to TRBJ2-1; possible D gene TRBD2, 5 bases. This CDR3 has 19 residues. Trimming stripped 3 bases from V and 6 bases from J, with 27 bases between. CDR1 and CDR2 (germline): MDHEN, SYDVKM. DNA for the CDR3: TGTGCCAGCAGTTTGCGGCTTGCGGGTACTCTTGGTCAGCCCAATGAGCAGTTCTTC. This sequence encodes CASSLRLAGTLGQPNEQFF. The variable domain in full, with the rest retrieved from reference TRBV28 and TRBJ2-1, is DVKVTQSSRYLVKRTGEKVFLECVQDMDHENMFWYRQDPGLGLRLIYFSYDVKMKEKGDIPEGYSVSREKKERFSLILESASTNQTSMYLCASSLRLAGTLGQPNEQFFGPGTRLTVL.

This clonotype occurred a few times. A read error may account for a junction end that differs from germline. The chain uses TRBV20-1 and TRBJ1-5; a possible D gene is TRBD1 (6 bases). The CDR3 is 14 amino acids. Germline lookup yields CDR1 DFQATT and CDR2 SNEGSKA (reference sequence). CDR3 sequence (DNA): TGCAGTGCTATTACAGGGAGCAGCAATCAGCCCCGGCATTTT. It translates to CSAITGSSNQPRHF.

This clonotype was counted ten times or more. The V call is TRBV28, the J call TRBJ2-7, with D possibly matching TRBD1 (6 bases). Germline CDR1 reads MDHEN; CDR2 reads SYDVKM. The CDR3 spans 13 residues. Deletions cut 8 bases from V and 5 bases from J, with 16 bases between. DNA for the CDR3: TGTGCCAGCGTAGGGGGAAACCAAGACGAGCAGTACTTC. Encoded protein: CASVGGNQDEQYF.

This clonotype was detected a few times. The CDR3, as DNA: TGTGCCAGCAGCGTGGACCTAGCGGCCTCCTACAATGAGCAGTTCTTC. Translated: CASSVDLAASYNEQFF. The J gene is TRBJ2-1, the V gene TRBV9; TRBD2 matches 7 bases. This CDR3 is 16 amino acids long. Looked up from germline, CDR1 is SGDLS and CDR2 is YYNGEE. V shed 2 bases and J 0 bases; nucleotides not matched to a gene: 5.

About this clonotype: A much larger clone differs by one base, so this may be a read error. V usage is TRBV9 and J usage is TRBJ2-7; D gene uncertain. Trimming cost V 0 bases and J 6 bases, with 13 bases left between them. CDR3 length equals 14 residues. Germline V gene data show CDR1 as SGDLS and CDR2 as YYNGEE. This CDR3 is CASSVAEWAVEQYF. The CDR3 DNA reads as TGTGCCAGCAGCGTAGCTGAATGGGCGGTCGAGCAGTACTTC.

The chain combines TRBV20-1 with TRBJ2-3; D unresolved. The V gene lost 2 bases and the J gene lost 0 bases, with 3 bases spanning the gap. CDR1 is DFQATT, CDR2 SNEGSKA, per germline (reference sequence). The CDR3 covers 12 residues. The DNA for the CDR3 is TGCAGTGCTAGACGCAGCACAGATACGCAGTATTTT. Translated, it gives CSARRSTDTQYF.

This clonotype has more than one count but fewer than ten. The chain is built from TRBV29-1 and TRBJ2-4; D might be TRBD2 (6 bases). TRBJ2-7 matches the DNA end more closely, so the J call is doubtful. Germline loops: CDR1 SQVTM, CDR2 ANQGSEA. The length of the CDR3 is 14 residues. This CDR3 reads CSVVKGGPRNEQYF. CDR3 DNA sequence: TGCAGCGTTGTTAAAGGAGGGCCTAGGAACGAGCAGTACTTC.